These 24 T cell receptor beta chains came from one sample sequenced in a study of patients and donors after allogeneic stem cell transplantation. One entry per CDR3 protein, called by TCRdb with MiXCR from the RT-PCR reads. The sample lists about a million distinct CDR3 sequences; about 20% were seen once. Sequences were obtained from blood, either unsorted or a sorted T cell fraction (not recorded which). All receptors derive from a human donor who was either an allogeneic HSCT recipient or a stem cell or donor lymphocyte infusion donor (not recorded which). It is not recorded whose cells these are; they may come from a transplant donor.

The gene calls are TRBV6-1 and TRBJ1-1, with D unresolved. The germline gives CDR1 MNHNS, CDR2 SASEGT. The CDR3 covers 14 residues. V was clipped by 8 bases and J by 0 bases, with 13 bases between them. In nucleotides, the CDR3 is TGTGCCAGCCGGCGTAGGACGGTGAACACTGAAGCTTTCTTT. Its translation is CASRRRTVNTEAFF.

CDR3 residues: CASSVTGYTYEQYF. In nucleotides, the CDR3 is TGTGCCAGCAGTGTGACAGGTTACACCTACGAGCAGTACTTC. This sequence joins TRBV25-1 and TRBJ2-7; D is perhaps TRBD1 (6 bases). The CDR3 is 14 residues long. Germline CDR1 and CDR2: MGHDK and SYGVNS. Between the trimmed V and J ends, which lost 4 bases and 2 bases, there was a span of 12 bases.

J is TRBJ2-7 and V is TRBV16; D unclear. The CDR3 sequence is 13 residues long. Trimming left V 4 bases short and J 3 bases short, with 10 bases between. CDR1 and CDR2 (germline): KGHSY, FQNENV. CDR3 DNA: TGTGCCAGCAGCCGCAAGCAGGACTACGAGCAGTACTTC. This sequence encodes CASSRKQDYEQYF.

V gene TRBV7-2 combines with J gene TRBJ2-5, with 7 positions matching TRBD2. The CDR3 has 13 residues. The germline V gene has CDR1 SGHTA and CDR2 FQGNSA. The J segment lost 5 bases and the V segment lost 10 bases, leaving 10 bases of the junction unmatched. The CDR3: CANSDFSGETQYF. The DNA of the CDR3 is TGTGCCAACTCCGACTTTAGCGGGGAGACCCAGTACTTC.

At least ten counts were recorded for this clonotype. The V gene is TRBV20-1, the J gene TRBJ1-2; D not certain. Germline values: CDR1 DFQATT, CDR2 SNEGSKA (reference sequence). V lost 3 bases to trimming and J lost 6 bases, with 8 bases between them. The CDR3 runs to 11 residues. The CDR3 sequence: CSASPFDGYTF. The CDR3 nucleotides read TGCAGTGCTAGCCCCTTCGATGGCTACACCTTC.

This clonotype was observed a handful of times. The CDR3 nucleotides are TGTGCCAGCAGTTTCGTCGGGGCCAAAGAGACCCAGTACTTC. The encoded protein is CASSFVGAKETQYF. V gene TRBV27 combines with J gene TRBJ2-5, with D possibly being TRBD1 or TRBD2 (5 bases each). The ends were cut back, 3 bases at V and 3 bases at J, with 11 bases in the middle. Germline V gene sequence: CDR1 MNHEY, CDR2 SMNVEV (reference sequence). The CDR3 has 14 residues.

This clonotype occurred a few times. The rearrangement joins TRBV5-1 to TRBJ2-3; D remains ambiguous. Trimming left V 0 bases short and J 0 bases short, with 11 bases between. CDR1 is SGHRS and CDR2 is YFSETQ in the germline V gene. The CDR3 runs to 16 residues. Here the CDR3 reads CASSLGRGPSTDTQYF. The CDR3 nucleotides are TGCGCCAGCAGCTTGGGGCGCGGACCTAGCACAGATACGCAGTATTTT.

This sequence joins TRBV20-1 and TRBJ2-1, with 10 bases aligning to TRBD2. This CDR3 region has 15 residues. The J segment lost 8 bases and the V segment lost 5 bases, leaving 12 bases of the junction unmatched. CDR1 is DFQATT and CDR2 is SNEGSKA in the germline V gene (reference sequence). Here the CDR3 DNA reads TGCAGTGCTCCCCGGTTATTGAGCGGGAGGGATGAGCAGTTCTTC. Translating gives CSAPRLLSGRDEQFF.

This sequence joins TRBV9 and TRBJ2-3; TRBD2 might be the D (5 bases). CDR1 and CDR2 (germline): SGDLS, YYNGEE. The CDR3 is 16 amino acids. The V end was cut by 0 bases, the J end by 0 bases, with 11 bases between. The CDR3 nucleotides are TGTGCCAGCAGCGTAGGGGCGGGTTTAAGCACAGATACGCAGTATTTT. It translates to CASSVGAGLSTDTQYF.

V and J are TRBV5-1 and TRBJ2-3; the D gene is possibly TRBD2 (5 bases). From germline, CDR1 is SGHRS and CDR2 YFSETQ. Trimming removed 2 bases from V and 5 bases from J, with 12 bases in between. The CDR3 is made up of 14 amino acids. The CDR3 reads CASSFGNLRDTQYF. The CDR3 coding sequence is TGCGCCAGCAGCTTCGGGAATCTCAGAGATACGCAGTATTTT.

J is TRBJ1-2 and V is TRBV7-9; 9 nucleotides align to TRBD1. V was clipped by 3 bases and J by 3 bases; unmatched bases: 8. The CDR3 runs to 16 residues. CDR1 and CDR2 (germline): SEHNR, FQNEAQ (reference sequence). In DNA form, the CDR3 reads TGTGCCAGCAGCTTCCGGGACAGGGCACAAGACTATGGCTACACCTTC. This gives the protein CASSFRDRAQDYGYTF.

This clonotype was recorded at least ten times. The gene calls are TRBV12-3 or TRBV12-4 and TRBJ2-6; D gene unclear. Trimming took off 4 bases at V and 11 bases at J, with 3 bases between the two ends. This CDR3 comprises 10 residues. CDR3 residues: CASSSDVLTF. In DNA, the CDR3 is TGTGCCAGCAGTTCAGACGTCCTGACTTTC.

This clonotype came up a few times. The chain is built from TRBV6-1 and TRBJ1-1; D unclear. The CDR3 has 11 residues. Germline values: CDR1 MNHNS, CDR2 SASEGT. V was cut by 7 bases and J by 11 bases, with 14 bases left in between. CDR3 loop: CASTDGFWAFF. The CDR3 bases are TGTGCCAGCACTGACGGATTCTGGGCTTTCTTT.

This chain joins TRBV6-2 or TRBV6-3 and TRBJ2-7, with 10 bases matching TRBD1. The J segment lost 5 bases and the V segment lost 3 bases, leaving 4 bases of the junction unmatched. The CDR3 runs 14 residues. The germline gives CDR1 MNHEY, CDR2 SVGEGT. The CDR3 here is CASSYLGTGDEQYF. The CDR3 DNA is TGTGCCAGCAGTTATCTCGGGACAGGGGACGAGCAGTACTTC.

The sample holds a few counts of this clonotype. The J gene is TRBJ2-5, the V gene TRBV7-3, with D maybe TRBD1 (6 bases). Germline CDR1 SGHTA, CDR2 FQGTGA. The CDR3 consists of 14 residues. V was shortened by 4 bases and J by 7 bases, with 16 bases between the two germline ends. This CDR3 reads CASSSGQVGGTQYF. CDR3 nucleotides: TGTGCCAGCAGCTCGGGACAAGTTGGAGGGACCCAGTACTTC.

Ten or more counts support this clonotype. The CDR3 bases are TGTGCCAGCAGTCCAGACAGGGGGCCGGCAACTAATGAAAAACTGTTTTTT. Amino acid sequence: CASSPDRGPATNEKLFF. The V gene is TRBV12-3 or TRBV12-4, the J gene TRBJ1-4, with 10 positions matching TRBD1. V dropped 5 bases and J dropped 0; count of bases not matched to a gene: 6. This CDR3 contains 17 residues.

This clonotype was observed a handful of times. The CDR3 bases are TGTGCCTGGAGCCCCAGGGCGTATGGCTACACCTTC. Its protein is CAWSPRAYGYTF. The chain uses TRBV30 and TRBJ1-2; tentative D call: TRBD1 (5 bases). CDR1 is GTSNPN, CDR2 SVGIG, per germline (reference sequence). Trimming cost V 3 bases and J 5 bases, with 10 bases left between them. The CDR3 length is 12 residues.

This clonotype was seen only a few times. The chain recombines TRBV9 with TRBJ2-5, with D perhaps TRBD2 (6 bases). CDR3 length: 15 residues. Deletions cut 2 bases from V and 4 bases from J, with 15 bases between. CDR1 is SGDLS and CDR2 is YYNGEE in the germline V gene. The CDR3 DNA sequence: TGTGCCAGCAGCGTGACTAGGGACCCCCGAGAGACCCAGTACTTC. It specifies CASSVTRDPRETQYF.

This clonotype showed up many times. The chain carries TRBV12-3 or TRBV12-4 and TRBJ2-2; D is possibly TRBD1 or TRBD2 (6 bases each). The germline V and J ends were trimmed by 7 bases and 0 bases, with 9 bases remaining between them. The CDR3 is made up of 14 amino acids. CDR3: CASKEGANTGELFF. The CDR3 DNA sequence: TGTGCCAGCAAGGAGGGGGCGAACACCGGGGAGCTGTTTTTT.

This chain joins TRBV12-3 or TRBV12-4 and TRBJ2-3; either TRBD1 or TRBD2 may supply D (6 bases each). This CDR3 is 15 amino acids long. Trimming took off 4 bases at V and 6 bases at J, with 17 bases between the two ends. The CDR3 DNA sequence: TGTGCCAGCAGTTGGGACGGGGGCATCCCGGATACGCAGTATTTT. Translating gives CASSWDGGIPDTQYF.

The rearrangement uses TRBV6-5 and TRBJ1-6, with 9 bases fitting TRBD1. Germline CDR1 and CDR2: MNHEY and SVGAGI. J gave up 9 bases and V 0 bases, and 9 bases lay outside the gene matches. The CDR3 extends over 17 amino acids. In DNA form, the CDR3 reads TGTGCCAGCAGTTACTCGACAGTACAGGGGGCTGGTTCACCCCTCCACTTT. The encoded protein is CASSYSTVQGAGSPLHF.

The chain carries TRBV3-1 and TRBJ2-5, with TRBD1 matching over 8 bases. Looked up from germline, CDR1 is LGHDT and CDR2 is YNNKEL (reference sequence). This CDR3 spans 18 amino acids. The V gene end was trimmed by 1 base and the J gene end by 5 bases; junction bases not matched to a gene: 15. CDR3 DNA sequence: TGTGCCAGCAGCCAAGGTATCCCCTCGGACAGGGCGAAGGAGACCCAGTACTTC. Residues: CASSQGIPSDRAKETQYF.

This clonotype was observed a few times. The V and J genes are TRBV4-3 and TRBJ2-7; possibly TRBD1 for D (6 bases). The germline CDR1 and CDR2 sequences are LGHNA and YSLEER. Trimming removed 3 bases at V and 2 bases at J, with 11 bases between. The CDR3 extends over 14 amino acids. CDR3 protein: CASSHRGQTYEQYF. The DNA for the CDR3 is TGCGCCAGCAGCCACAGAGGACAGACCTACGAGCAGTACTTC.

The chain has TRBV20-1 and TRBJ1-1; the D is unclear. The CDR3 extends over 15 amino acids. The germline V gene encodes CDR1 DFQATT and CDR2 SNEGSKA (reference sequence). V was trimmed by 3 bases and J by 3 bases, leaving 17 bases between them. CDR3 protein: CSARGRLGVDTEAFF. The CDR3 region has the DNA TGCAGTGCTAGGGGCAGGTTGGGTGTTGACACTGAAGCTTTCTTT.